These T cell receptor beta chains were read from a single sample in a study of OX40 agonist ivuxolimab in advanced cancers. Clones were read by immunoSEQ multiplex PCR, and TCRdb kept only the in-frame ones, dropping some. The sample has some 30,000 clones, 74% seen once. This sample comprised CD4+ or CD8+ T cells sorted from blood, obtained in a trial of the OX40 agonist ivuxolimab. The receptors come from an adult with an advanced solid tumor such as melanoma, head and neck, liver or kidney cancer. The CDR3 runs from the conserved cysteine through the conserved F or W. The D gene is left open where the match is weak. Size is omitted from some rows. Given values are once, few, many or a class for expanded clones.

d_gene	v_gene	abundance	j_gene	CDR3aa	CDR3nt
.	TRBV4-1	.	TRBJ2-1	CASSQGIGSYNEQFF	TGCGCCAGCAGCCAAGGCATAGGGAGCTACAATGAGCAGTTCTTC
.	TRBV7-2	.	TRBJ1-5	CASSLAAGTNQPQHF	TGTGCCAGCAGCTTAGCGGCAGGGACAAATCAGCCCCAGCATTTT
.	TRBV11-2	.	TRBJ1-1	CASSLVVQNTEAFF	TGTGCCAGCAGCTTAGTTGTCCAGAACACTGAAGCTTTCTTT
.	TRBV2	.	TRBJ2-5	CASERSQETQYF	TGTGCCAGCGAGCGGAGCCAAGAGACCCAGTACTTC
.	TRBV5-1	.	TRBJ1-2	CASRAESANYGYTF	TGCGCCAGCAGAGCCGAGTCCGCTAACTATGGCTACACCTTC
.	TRBV30	.	TRBJ1-1	CAWSRNRDTEAFF	TGTGCCTGGAGTAGGAATCGGGACACCGAAGCTTTCTTT
.	TRBV12-5	once	TRBJ2-7	CASSKGAYEQYF	TGTGCTAGTTCTAAGGGGGCCTACGAGCAGTACTTC
TRBD1	TRBV18	.	TRBJ2-5	CASSDRGRETQYF	TGTGCCAGCTCGGACAGGGGACGAGAGACCCAGTACTTC
TRBD1	TRBV5-4	once	TRBJ1-2	CASSLADRVFYGYTF	TGTGCCAGCAGCTTGGCCGACAGGGTATTCTATGGCTACACCTTC
.	TRBV4-1	few	TRBJ1-1	CASSQDFLGGAFF	TGCGCCAGCAGCCAAGATTTTTTGGGGGGGGCTTTCTTT
TRBD1	TRBV4-1	few	TRBJ1-6	CASSQDDRDNSPLHF	TGCGCCAGCAGCCAAGATGACAGGGATAATTCACCCCTCCACTTT